The 6 T cell receptor beta chains below come from one sample, sequenced in a study of T cell responses to AZD1222 COVID-19 vaccine. Generated by immunoSEQ multiplex PCR, the TCRdb table keeps only in-frame clones and is missing some. The table includes over 130,000 clones, around 89% detected once. The input for sequencing was peripheral blood, taken on day 0 of AZD1222 vaccination. The receptors come from an adult in good health.

J is TRBJ2-1 and V is TRBV27; TRBD2 might be the D (7 bases). Per the germline V gene, CDR1 is MNHEY and CDR2 is SMNVEV (reference sequence). CDR3 length: 17 residues. The ends were cut back, 5 bases at V and 3 bases at J, with 20 bases in the middle. The CDR3 sequence: CASSPWEAGAFYNEQFF. CDR3 coding DNA: TGTGCCAGCAGTCCGTGGGAGGCGGGGGCATTCTACAATGAGCAGTTCTTC.

The rearrangement links TRBV5-1 to TRBJ2-3; 11 positions agree with TRBD2. V was pared by 1 base and J by 1 base, with 2 bases of the junction left unmatched. Germline V gene data show CDR1 as SGHRS and CDR2 as YFSETQ. This CDR3 comprises 16 residues. In nucleotides, the CDR3 is TGCGCCAGCAGCTTGACTAGCGGGGGACGCACAGATACGCAGTATTTT. Protein product: CASSLTSGGRTDTQYF.

The rearrangement uses TRBV5-5 and TRBJ1-2; D not resolved. CDR1 is SGHKS, CDR2 YYEKEE, per germline (reference sequence). V was trimmed by 0 bases and J by 9 bases, leaving 12 bases between them. The CDR3 runs to 13 residues. The CDR3 region has the DNA TGTGCCAGCAGCTTGGGTTCGTCTGATCGCTACACCTTC. As protein: CASSLGSSDRYTF.

This clone was recorded a few times. This sequence joins TRBV11-3 and TRBJ2-1, with 13 bases fitting TRBD2. Germline V gene lookup returns CDR1 SGHNT and CDR2 YENEEA. CDR3 length: 17 residues. V gave up 1 base and J gave up 6 bases; unmatched junction bases: 6. The CDR3 nucleotides read TGTGCCAGCAGCTTAGCCACTAGCGGGAGGGCCCTCAATGAGCAGTTCTTC. Its translation: CASSLATSGRALNEQFF.

The rearrangement uses TRBV9 and TRBJ1-3, with no clear D. CDR1 SGDLS and CDR2 YYNGEE come from the germline V gene. V shed 4 bases and J shed 7 bases, with 18 bases lying between them. The CDR3 is 15 amino acids. The CDR3: CASSSSATSRNTIYF. As DNA, the CDR3 is TGTGCCAGCAGCTCGTCGGCCACCTCTCGTAACACCATATATTTT.

This rearrangement joins TRBV28 to TRBJ2-7; no reliable D call. The CDR3 runs 18 residues. The V gene lost 4 bases and the J gene lost 3 bases, with 25 bases spanning the gap. Germline V gene lookup returns CDR1 MDHEN and CDR2 SYDVKM. The CDR3 spells CASSSTTVDTTKIYEQYF. CDR3 nucleotide sequence: TGTGCCAGCAGTTCCACAACCGTCGACACCACCAAAATCTACGAGCAGTACTTC.